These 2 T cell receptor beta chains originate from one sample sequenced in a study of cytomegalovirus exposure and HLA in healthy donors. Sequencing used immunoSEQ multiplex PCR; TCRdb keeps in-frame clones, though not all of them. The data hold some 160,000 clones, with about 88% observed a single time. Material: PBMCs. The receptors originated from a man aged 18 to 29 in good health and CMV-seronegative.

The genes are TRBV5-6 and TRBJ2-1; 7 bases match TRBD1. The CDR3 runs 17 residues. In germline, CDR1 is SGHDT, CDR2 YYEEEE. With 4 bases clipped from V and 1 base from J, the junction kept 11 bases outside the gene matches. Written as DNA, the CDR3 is TGTGCCAGCAGCACCCTGACAGGGCCCAGGTCCTACAATGAGCAGTTCTTC. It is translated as CASSTLTGPRSYNEQFF.

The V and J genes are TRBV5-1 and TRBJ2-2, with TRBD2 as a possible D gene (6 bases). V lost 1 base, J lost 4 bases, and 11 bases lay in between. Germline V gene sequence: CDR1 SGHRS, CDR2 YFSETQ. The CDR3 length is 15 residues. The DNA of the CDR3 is TGCGCCAGCAGCTTGACGGGAGACGGCACCGGGGAGCTGTTTTTT. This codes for CASSLTGDGTGELFF.